This T cell receptor beta chain was documented in a study of post-analysis software for immune sequencing data. The CDR3 has 14 amino acids. Germline assignment: CDR1 SGHRS and CDR2 YFSETQ. Incorporated into the TCR beta cDNA libraries were unique molecular identifiers, which served to reduce PCR and sequencing biases. TCRdb re-called the PCR reads with MiXCR, one entry per CDR3 protein. The repertoire holds a few hundred thousand distinct CDR3 sequences, around 34% seen once, with around 5.2% in the top ten. The count of this clonotype is one. The target antigen is unknown. One junction end disagrees with the germline gene, perhaps due to a read error. General study results and limits: Patients showed TRBV5-6, TRBV5-1 and TRBV20-1 among five TRBV segments more frequent than in controls. Versus controls, multiple sclerosis patients showed significantly lower diversity (normalized Chao1). By F measure, strong co-clustering occurred among samples prepared in the same batch.

The chain links TRBV5-1 to TRBJ2-1; D tentatively reads TRBD1 or TRBD2 (6 bases each). Sequencing input: blood. The sequence derives from a girl aged 10-17 years with multiple sclerosis. The CDR3 bases are TGCGCCAGCAGCCTGGAGGGACATTTCAATGGGCAGTTCTTC. It translates to CASSLEGHFNGQFF.